This T cell receptor (beta chain) came from a study of early T cells in non-severe SARS-CoV-2 infection. V was shortened by 2 bases and J by 7 bases, with 8 bases between the two germline ends. CDR3 length equals 13 residues. Looked up from germline, CDR1 is MNHEY and CDR2 is SVGAGI. This clonotype has more than one count but fewer than ten. Via MiXCR, TCRdb re-called the 5' RACE reads, giving one row per CDR3 protein. The sample comprises approximately 66,000 distinct CDR3 sequences, under 15% of which are singletons, and 4.5% to 5.5% rests with the top ten. The J gene is TRBJ2-2, the V gene TRBV6-5; no reliable D call. The clonotype was recovered from an adult who was a healthcare worker with PCR-confirmed SARS-CoV-2 infection or an uninfected control (not recorded which). Material: whole blood. CDR3 loop: CASSYDLNGELFF. The CDR3 DNA is TGTGCCAGCAGTTACGACCTTAACGGGGAGCTGTTTTTT.